These 11 T cell receptor beta chains share one sample of origin, sequenced in a study of OX40 agonist ivuxolimab in advanced cancers. Receptor amplification or capture employed the immunoSEQ multiplex PCR assay. The source is immuneACCESS, and TCRdb retained only in-frame sequences with V and J called. Part of the clones is not carried over; for the studies checked, unresolved V genes explain less than half of this, and the remainder is unexplained. Within this sample are tens of thousands of clones, with 92% of them counted one time only. Over 0.6% of the sample comes from the top ten. The sample consisted of CD4+ or CD8+ T cells sorted from blood, taken in a trial of the OX40 agonist ivuxolimab. All receptors derive from an adult with an advanced solid tumor such as melanoma, head and neck, liver or kidney cancer.

For the CDR3, the DNA is TGCGCCAGCAGCCAGGGACAGGGCCACCAAGAGACCCAGTACTTC. Protein: CASSQGQGHQETQYF. This rearrangement joins TRBV5-1 to TRBJ2-5; 9 bases are a match to TRBD1. Trimming cost V 4 bases and J 0 bases; bases outside gene matches: 4. CDR1 and CDR2 from the germline V gene are SGHRS and YFSETQ. The CDR3 is 15 residues long. Supplemented by reference TRBV5-1 and TRBJ2-5, the full variable domain reads KAGVTQTPRYLIKTRGQQVTLSCSPISGHRSVSWYQQTPGQGLQFLFEYFSETQRNKGNFPGRFSGRQFSNSRSEMNVSTLELGDSALYLCASSQGQGHQETQYFGPGTRLLVL.

The chain employs TRBV7-8 and TRBJ2-1; TRBD2 aligns across 9 bases. Germline loops: CDR1 SGHVS, CDR2 FQNEAQ. The ends lost 4 bases at V and 12 bases at J; junction bases unmatched: 16. The CDR3 length is 16 residues. The CDR3 DNA follows: TGTGCCAGCAGCTCACTCCCGGGGCTAGCGGGACCCGGGCAGTTCTTC. Protein: CASSSLPGLAGPGQFF. The whole variable domain, remainder taken from reference TRBV7-8 and TRBJ2-1, is GAGVSQSPRYKVAKRGQDVALRCDPISGHVSLFWYQQALGQGPEFLTYFQNEAQLDKSGLPSDRFFAERPEGSVSTLKIQRTQQEDSAVYLCASSSLPGLAGPGQFFGPGTRLTVL.

This chain joins TRBV6-1 and TRBJ1-5; D is uncertain. Per the germline V gene, CDR1 is MNHNS and CDR2 is SASEGT. Trimming took off 4 bases at V and 0 bases at J, with 4 bases between the two ends. The CDR3 consists of 13 residues. This chain's CDR3 is CASSGHSNQPQHF. The CDR3 DNA reads TGTGCCAGCAGTGGTCATAGCAATCAGCCCCAGCATTTT.

This chain uses TRBV13 with TRBJ1-6; D call uncertain. This CDR3 is built from 14 residues. V dropped 0 bases and J dropped 11 bases, with 11 bases sitting between them. Germline V gene data show CDR1 as PRHDT and CDR2 as FYEKMQ (reference sequence). As DNA, the CDR3 is TGTGCCAGCAGCTTAGGAGGGAGTTTGGCACCCCTCCACTTT. It translates to CASSLGGSLAPLHF.

The chain is built from TRBV4-1 and TRBJ1-2; D gene uncertain. Germline V gene data show CDR1 as MGHRA and CDR2 as YSYEKL. V was shortened by 0 bases and J by 3 bases, with 8 bases between the two germline ends. The CDR3 contains 14 residues. Here the CDR3 reads CASSQEPTDYGYTF. The DNA of the CDR3 is TGCGCCAGCAGCCAAGAACCCACTGACTATGGCTACACCTTC.

The chain links TRBV29-1 to TRBJ1-1; D gene ambiguous. The V end lost 3 bases, the J end lost 2 bases, and 4 bases lay between the germline ends. This CDR3 is 11 amino acids long. Per germline, CDR1 SQVTM and CDR2 ANQGSEA. The CDR3 DNA reads TGCAGCGTTGAGTTCAACACTGAAGCTTTCTTT. Amino acids: CSVEFNTEAFF.

The V call is TRBV30, the J call TRBJ2-7; no reliable D call. Germline CDR1 GTSNPN, CDR2 SVGIG (reference sequence). The ends were cut back, 0 bases at V and 2 bases at J, with 8 bases in the middle. There are 13 residues in the CDR3. CDR3: CAWSVLLAYEQYF. CDR3 DNA: TGTGCCTGGAGTGTACTTTTGGCCTACGAGCAGTACTTC.

The rearrangement joins TRBV5-1 to TRBJ2-7; 12 bases line up with TRBD1. The germline CDR1 and CDR2 sequences are SGHRS and YFSETQ. V lost 2 bases and J lost 3; bases outside the gene matches: 6. This CDR3 is 16 amino acids long. In DNA, the CDR3 is TGCGCCAGCAGCTTTTCGGGGGACAGGGGGCACTACGAGCAGTACTTC. As protein: CASSFSGDRGHYEQYF.

The chain carries TRBV25-1 and TRBJ1-4; unclear D gene. Germline-derived CDR1 and CDR2 are MGHDK and SYGVNS. The length of the CDR3 is 16 residues. V was clipped by 5 bases and J by 0 bases, with 13 bases between them. CDR3 amino acids: CASSPPRGSTNEKLFF. CDR3 bases: TGTGCCAGCAGTCCCCCGAGAGGTTCAACTAATGAAAAACTGTTTTTT.

The V and J genes are TRBV9 and TRBJ2-1; the match to TRBD2 covers 10 bases. V lost 4 bases to trimming and J lost 3 bases; unmatched junction nucleotides: 4. Germline CDR1 SGDLS, CDR2 YYNGEE. This CDR3 is built from 15 residues. Here the CDR3 reads CASSPGLAVYNEQFF. Here the CDR3 DNA reads TGTGCCAGCAGCCCCGGACTAGCGGTCTACAATGAGCAGTTCTTC.

The chain links TRBV5-1 to TRBJ2-5, with TRBD2 identical over 9 bases. The V segment lost 4 bases and the J segment 2 bases; nucleotides outside the gene matches: 9. Germline CDR1 and CDR2: SGHRS and YFSETQ. The length of the CDR3 is 16 residues. In DNA form, the CDR3 reads TGCGCCAGCAGCACGACCCGGACTAGCGAACAAGAGACCCAGTACTTC. Its translation: CASSTTRTSEQETQYF.